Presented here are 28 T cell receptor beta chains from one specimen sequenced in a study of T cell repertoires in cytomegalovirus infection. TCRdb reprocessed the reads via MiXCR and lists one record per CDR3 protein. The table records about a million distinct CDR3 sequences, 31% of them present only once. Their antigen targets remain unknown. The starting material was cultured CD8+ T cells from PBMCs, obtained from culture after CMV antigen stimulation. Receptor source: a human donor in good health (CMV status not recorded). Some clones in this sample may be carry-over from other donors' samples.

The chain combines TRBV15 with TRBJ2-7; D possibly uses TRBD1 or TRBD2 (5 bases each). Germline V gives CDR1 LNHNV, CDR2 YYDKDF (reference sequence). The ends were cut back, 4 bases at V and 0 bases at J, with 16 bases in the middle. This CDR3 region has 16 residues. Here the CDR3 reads CATSTQPGTSSYEQYF. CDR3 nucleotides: TGTGCCACCAGCACTCAACCCGGGACGAGCTCCTACGAGCAGTACTTC.

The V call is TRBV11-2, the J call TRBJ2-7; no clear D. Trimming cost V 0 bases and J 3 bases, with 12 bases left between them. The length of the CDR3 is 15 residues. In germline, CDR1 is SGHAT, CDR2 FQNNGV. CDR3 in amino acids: CASSLDVGFSYEQYV. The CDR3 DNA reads TGTGCCAGCAGCTTAGACGTAGGGTTTAGCTACGAGCAGTACGTC.

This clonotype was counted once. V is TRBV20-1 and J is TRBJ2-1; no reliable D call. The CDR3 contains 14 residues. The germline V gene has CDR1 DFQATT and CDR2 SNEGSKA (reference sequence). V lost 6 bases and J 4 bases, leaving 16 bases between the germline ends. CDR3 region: CSAASSYSYNEQFF. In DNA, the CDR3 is TGCAGTGCCGCCTCTAGTTATTCTTACAATGAGCAGTTCTTC.

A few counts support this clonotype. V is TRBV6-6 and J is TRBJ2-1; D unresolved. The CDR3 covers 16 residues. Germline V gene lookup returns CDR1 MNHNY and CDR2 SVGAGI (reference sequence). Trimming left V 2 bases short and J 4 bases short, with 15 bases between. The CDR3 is CASSYQRSGLYNEQFF. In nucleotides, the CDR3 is TGTGCCAGCAGTTACCAGAGAAGTGGTTTATACAATGAGCAGTTCTTC.

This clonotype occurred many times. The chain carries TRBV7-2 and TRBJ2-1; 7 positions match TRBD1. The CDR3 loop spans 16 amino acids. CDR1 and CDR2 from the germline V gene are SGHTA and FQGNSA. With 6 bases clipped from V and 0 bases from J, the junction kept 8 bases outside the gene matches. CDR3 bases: TGTGCCAGCAGAAGGGACAGCCAGAGCTCCTACAATGAGCAGTTCTTC. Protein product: CASRRDSQSSYNEQFF.

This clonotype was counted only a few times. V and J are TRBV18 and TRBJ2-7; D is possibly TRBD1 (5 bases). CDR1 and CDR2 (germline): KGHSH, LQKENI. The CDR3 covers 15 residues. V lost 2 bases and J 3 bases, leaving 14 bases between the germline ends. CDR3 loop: CASSPNRQLDYEQYF. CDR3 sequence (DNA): TGTGCCAGCTCACCAAACCGACAGTTGGACTACGAGCAGTACTTC.

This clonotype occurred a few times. The CDR3 spells CASSFSQGLGNTIYF. The CDR3 bases are TGTGCCAGCAGTTTTTCACAGGGTTTAGGAAACACCATATATTTT. This chain connects TRBV27 to TRBJ1-3; the D gene is possibly TRBD1 (6 bases). Germline values: CDR1 MNHEY, CDR2 SMNVEV (reference sequence). The CDR3 runs 15 residues. Deletions cut 3 bases from V and 4 bases from J, with 13 bases between.

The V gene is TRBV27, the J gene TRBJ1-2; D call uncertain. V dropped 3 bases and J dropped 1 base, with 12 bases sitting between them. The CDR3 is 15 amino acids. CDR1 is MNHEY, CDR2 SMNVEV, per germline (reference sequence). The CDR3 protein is CASSFGGVGNYGYTF. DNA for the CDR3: TGTGCCAGCAGTTTCGGAGGAGTCGGTAACTATGGCTACACCTTC.

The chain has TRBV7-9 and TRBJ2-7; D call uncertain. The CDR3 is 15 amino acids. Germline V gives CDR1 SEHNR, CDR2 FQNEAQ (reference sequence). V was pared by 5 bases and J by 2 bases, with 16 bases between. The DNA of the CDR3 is TGTGCCAGCAGCCACTCAACGAACTCTACCTACGAGCAGTACGTC. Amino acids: CASSHSTNSTYEQYV.

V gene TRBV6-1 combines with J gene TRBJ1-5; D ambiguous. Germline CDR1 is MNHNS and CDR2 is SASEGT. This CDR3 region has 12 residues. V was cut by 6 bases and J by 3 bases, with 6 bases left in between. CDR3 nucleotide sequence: TGTGCCAGCAGGACCCTCAATCAGCCCCAGCATTTT. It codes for CASRTLNQPQHF.

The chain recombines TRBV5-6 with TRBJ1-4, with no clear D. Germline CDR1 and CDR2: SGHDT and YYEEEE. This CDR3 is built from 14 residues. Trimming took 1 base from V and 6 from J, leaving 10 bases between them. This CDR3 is CASSLNEVYEKLFF. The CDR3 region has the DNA TGTGCCAGCAGCTTGAACGAGGTGTATGAAAAACTGTTTTTT.

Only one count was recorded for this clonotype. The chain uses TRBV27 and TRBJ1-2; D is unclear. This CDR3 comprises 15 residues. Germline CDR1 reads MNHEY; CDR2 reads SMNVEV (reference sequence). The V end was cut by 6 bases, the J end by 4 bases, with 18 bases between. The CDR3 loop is CASRRAANPLYGYTF. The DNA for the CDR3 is TGTGCCAGCAGGCGGGCCGCAAACCCCCTCTATGGCTACACCTTC.

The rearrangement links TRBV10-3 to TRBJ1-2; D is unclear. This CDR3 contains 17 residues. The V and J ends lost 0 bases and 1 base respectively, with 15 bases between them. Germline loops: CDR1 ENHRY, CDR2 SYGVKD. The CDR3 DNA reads TGTGCCATCAGTGAGTCACGGGCAGGTTATAATAACTATGGCTACACCTTC. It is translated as CAISESRAGYNNYGYTF.

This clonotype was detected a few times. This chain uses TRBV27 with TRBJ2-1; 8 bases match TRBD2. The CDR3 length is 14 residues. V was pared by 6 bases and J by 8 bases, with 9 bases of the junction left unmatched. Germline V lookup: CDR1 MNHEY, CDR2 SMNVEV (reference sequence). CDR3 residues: CASSGVAGHDEQFF. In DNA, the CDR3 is TGTGCCAGCAGCGGGGTAGCGGGGCACGATGAGCAGTTCTTC.

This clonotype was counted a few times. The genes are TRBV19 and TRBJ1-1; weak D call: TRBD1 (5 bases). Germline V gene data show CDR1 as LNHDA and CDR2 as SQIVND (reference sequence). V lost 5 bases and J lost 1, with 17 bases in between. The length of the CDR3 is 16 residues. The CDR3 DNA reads TGTGCCAGTAGTTGGGACTTTCCGGGGTCGAACACTGAAGCTTTCTTT. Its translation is CASSWDFPGSNTEAFF.

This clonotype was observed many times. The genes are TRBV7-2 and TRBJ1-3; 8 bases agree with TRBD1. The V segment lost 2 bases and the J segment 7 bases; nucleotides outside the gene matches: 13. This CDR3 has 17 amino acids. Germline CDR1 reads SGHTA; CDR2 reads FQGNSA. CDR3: CASSLNLGQGFGNTIYF. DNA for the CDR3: TGTGCCAGCAGCTTAAATCTAGGACAGGGCTTTGGGAACACCATATATTTT. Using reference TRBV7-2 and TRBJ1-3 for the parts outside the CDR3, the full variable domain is GAGVSQSPSNKVTEKGKDVELRCDPISGHTALYWYRQSLGQGLEFLIYFQGNSAPDKSGLPSDRFSAERTGGSVSTLTIQRTQQEDSAVYLCASSLNLGQGFGNTIYFGEGSWLTVV.

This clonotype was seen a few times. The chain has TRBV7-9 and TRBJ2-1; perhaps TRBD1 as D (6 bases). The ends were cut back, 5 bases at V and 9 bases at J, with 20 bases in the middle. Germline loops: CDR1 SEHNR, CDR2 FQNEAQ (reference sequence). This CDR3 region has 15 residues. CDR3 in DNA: TGTGCCAGCAGCCGCCTCAAACAGGGCGAGGGTGAGCAGTTCTTC. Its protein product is CASSRLKQGEGEQFF.

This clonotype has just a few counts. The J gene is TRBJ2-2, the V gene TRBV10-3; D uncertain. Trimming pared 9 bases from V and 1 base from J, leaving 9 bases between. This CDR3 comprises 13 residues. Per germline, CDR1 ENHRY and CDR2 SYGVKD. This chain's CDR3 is CAISTENTGELFF. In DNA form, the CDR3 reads TGTGCCATATCGACTGAGAACACCGGGGAGCTGTTTTTT.

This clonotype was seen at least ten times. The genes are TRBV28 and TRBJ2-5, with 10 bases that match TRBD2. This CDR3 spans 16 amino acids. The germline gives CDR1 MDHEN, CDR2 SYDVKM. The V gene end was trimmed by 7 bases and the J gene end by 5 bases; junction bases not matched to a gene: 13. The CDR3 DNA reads TGTGCCAGCACCCTCCGGAGCGGGGGGGAGAGGGAGACCCAGTACTTC. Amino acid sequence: CASTLRSGGERETQYF.

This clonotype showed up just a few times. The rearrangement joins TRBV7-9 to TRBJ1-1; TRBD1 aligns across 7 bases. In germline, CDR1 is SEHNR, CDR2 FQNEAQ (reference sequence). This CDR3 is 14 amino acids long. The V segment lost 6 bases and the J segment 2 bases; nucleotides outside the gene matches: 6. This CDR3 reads CASRFQGVNTEAFF. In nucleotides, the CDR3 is TGTGCCAGCAGATTCCAGGGGGTCAACACTGAAGCTTTCTTT.

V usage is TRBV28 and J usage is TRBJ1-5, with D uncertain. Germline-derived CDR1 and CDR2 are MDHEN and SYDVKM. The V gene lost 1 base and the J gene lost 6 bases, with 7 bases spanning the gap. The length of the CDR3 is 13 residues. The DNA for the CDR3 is TGTGCCAGCAGTTTATTTGGACCTCAGCCCCAGCATTTT. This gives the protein CASSLFGPQPQHF.

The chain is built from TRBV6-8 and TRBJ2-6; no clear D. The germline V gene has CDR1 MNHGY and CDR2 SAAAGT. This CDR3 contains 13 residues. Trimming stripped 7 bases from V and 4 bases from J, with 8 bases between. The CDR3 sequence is CASTPRGANVLTF. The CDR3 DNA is TGTGCCAGCACTCCCCGGGGGGCCAACGTCCTGACTTTC.

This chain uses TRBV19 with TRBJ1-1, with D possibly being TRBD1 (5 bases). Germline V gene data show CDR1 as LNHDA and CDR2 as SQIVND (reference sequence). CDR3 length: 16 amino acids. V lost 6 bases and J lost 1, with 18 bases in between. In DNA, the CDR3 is TGTGCCAGTAGGGCAGGGTCTGAATTGGGGAACACTGAAGCTTTCTTT. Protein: CASRAGSELGNTEAFF.

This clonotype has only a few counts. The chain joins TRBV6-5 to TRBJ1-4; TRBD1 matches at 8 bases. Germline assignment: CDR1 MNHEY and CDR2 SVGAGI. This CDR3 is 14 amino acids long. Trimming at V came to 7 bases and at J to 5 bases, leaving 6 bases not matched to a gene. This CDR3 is CASKDRASNEKLFF. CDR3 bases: TGTGCCAGCAAGGACAGGGCGTCGAATGAAAAACTGTTTTTT.

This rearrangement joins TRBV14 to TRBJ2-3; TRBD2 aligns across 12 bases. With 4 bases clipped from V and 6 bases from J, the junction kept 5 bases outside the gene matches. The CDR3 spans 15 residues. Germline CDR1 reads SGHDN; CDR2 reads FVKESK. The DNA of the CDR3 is TGTGCCAGCAGCCTAACTAGCGGGGGGTTTGATACGCAGTATTTT. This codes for CASSLTSGGFDTQYF. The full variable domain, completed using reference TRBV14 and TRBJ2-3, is EAGVTQFPSHSVIEKGQTVTLRCDPISGHDNLYWYRRVMGKEIKFLLHFVKESKQDESGMPNNRFLAERTGGTYSTLKVQPAELEDSGVYFCASSLTSGGFDTQYFGPGTRLTVL.

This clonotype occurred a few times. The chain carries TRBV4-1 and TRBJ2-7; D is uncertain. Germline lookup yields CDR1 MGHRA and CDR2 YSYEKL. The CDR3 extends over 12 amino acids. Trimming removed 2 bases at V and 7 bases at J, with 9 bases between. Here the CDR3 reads CASSQNMGEQYF. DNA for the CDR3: TGCGCCAGCAGCCAAAATATGGGGGAGCAGTACTTC.

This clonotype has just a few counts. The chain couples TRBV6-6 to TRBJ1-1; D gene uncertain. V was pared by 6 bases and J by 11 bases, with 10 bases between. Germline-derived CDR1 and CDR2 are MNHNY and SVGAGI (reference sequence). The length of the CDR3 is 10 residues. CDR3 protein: CASSRDQAFF. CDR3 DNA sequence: TGTGCCAGCAGCCGAGATCAGGCTTTCTTT.

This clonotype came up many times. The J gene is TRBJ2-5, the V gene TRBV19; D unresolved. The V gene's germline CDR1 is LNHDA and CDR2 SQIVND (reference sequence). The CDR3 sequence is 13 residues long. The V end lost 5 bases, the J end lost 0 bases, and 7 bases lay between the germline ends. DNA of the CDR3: TGTGCCAGTAGTCGGGCCTACCAAGAGACCCAGTACTTC. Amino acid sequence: CASSRAYQETQYF.